Below, 22 T cell receptor beta chains from the same sample are listed, as sequenced in a study of cytomegalovirus exposure and HLA in healthy donors. Sequencing used immunoSEQ multiplex PCR; TCRdb keeps in-frame clones, though not all of them. Here the sample spans some 240,000 clones, 75% to 90% being singletons. The sample taken for sequencing was PBMCs. The receptors here all came from a woman under 30 in good health and CMV-seronegative.

The rearrangement uses TRBV7-8 and TRBJ2-1, with 14 positions matching TRBD2. J lost 2 bases, V lost 0 bases, and 3 bases had no gene match. Germline CDR1 and CDR2: SGHVS and FQNEAQ. The CDR3 consists of 18 residues. CDR3 sequence: CASSLAGTSGGPYNEQFF. The CDR3, as DNA: TGTGCCAGCAGCTTAGCCGGGACTAGCGGGGGACCCTACAATGAGCAGTTCTTC.

The V gene is TRBV7-3, the J gene TRBJ2-2, with TRBD1 matching over 7 bases. Germline loops: CDR1 SGHTA, CDR2 FQGTGA. There are 16 residues in the CDR3. Trimming removed 3 bases from V and 0 bases from J; junction bases left unmatched: 4. CDR3 loop: CASSFTTGTNTGELFF. In DNA, the CDR3 is TGTGCCAGCAGCTTTACGACAGGGACGAACACCGGGGAGCTGTTTTTT.

The chain combines TRBV9 with TRBJ2-5, with D perhaps matching TRBD1 (5 bases). The germline CDR1 and CDR2 sequences are SGDLS and YYNGEE. The CDR3 is 12 residues long. The V gene lost 5 bases and the J gene lost 4 bases, with 9 bases spanning the gap. In DNA form, the CDR3 reads TGTGCCAGCAGGGGGCTCGGAGAGACCCAGTACTTC. Amino acid sequence: CASRGLGETQYF.

This clone has more than one count but fewer than ten. The V and J genes are TRBV18 and TRBJ1-2; TRBD1 matches 7 bases. Per the germline V gene, CDR1 is KGHSH and CDR2 is LQKENI. This CDR3 is 14 amino acids long. The V segment lost 3 bases and the J segment 1 base; nucleotides outside the gene matches: 2. DNA of the CDR3: TGTGCCAGCTCACCGGACAGGAGTAACTATGGCTACACCTTC. This sequence encodes CASSPDRSNYGYTF.

The rearrangement joins TRBV2 to TRBJ2-1; 7 nucleotides align to TRBD1. Germline CDR1 reads SNHLY; CDR2 reads FYNNEI. Losses at the gene ends were 7 bases for V and 8 bases for J; bases not matched to a gene: 8. The CDR3 contains 13 residues. Written as DNA, the CDR3 is TGTGCCAGCACAGGGGGTAGTTGGGATGAGCAGTTCTTC. It translates to CASTGGSWDEQFF.

In this sample, this clone turned up a few times. The gene calls are TRBV9 and TRBJ2-3; 9 bases match TRBD2. V was clipped by 1 base and J by 4 bases; unmatched bases: 4. CDR3 length: 15 amino acids. Germline loops: CDR1 SGDLS, CDR2 YYNGEE. This CDR3 is CASSVNAGGPDTQYF. CDR3 bases: TGTGCCAGCAGCGTAAACGCGGGGGGGCCAGATACGCAGTATTTT.

The chain joins TRBV30 to TRBJ2-3, with D maybe TRBD1 (5 bases). Germline-derived CDR1 and CDR2 are GTSNPN and SVGIG (reference sequence). Trimming took 2 bases from V and 2 from J, leaving 14 bases between them. This CDR3 is built from 15 residues. CDR3 DNA sequence: TGTGCCTGGAGTTTCCTGGGGCTATACACAGATACGCAGTATTTT. It translates to CAWSFLGLYTDTQYF.

This chain links TRBV2 with TRBJ2-2, with a tentative D call TRBD1 (5 bases). The V and J ends lost 7 bases and 3 bases respectively, with 12 bases between them. The CDR3 spans 14 residues. Germline CDR1 SNHLY, CDR2 FYNNEI. CDR3 sequence (DNA): TGTGCCAGCACCACCCTAGGGGACACCGGGGAGCTGTTTTTT. Its protein product is CASTTLGDTGELFF.

The chain recombines TRBV30 with TRBJ1-4, with D possibly matching TRBD1 (5 bases). Germline-derived CDR1 and CDR2 are GTSNPN and SVGIG (reference sequence). The V end was cut by 7 bases, the J end by 7 bases, with 13 bases between. This CDR3 region has 12 residues. The CDR3 sequence: CAFGRDGEKLFF. The CDR3 nucleotides read TGTGCCTTTGGGCGGGACGGTGAAAAACTGTTTTTT.

The V call is TRBV4-1, the J call TRBJ1-2; 9 nucleotides agree with TRBD1. Germline loops: CDR1 MGHRA, CDR2 YSYEKL. The junction had 6 bases not matched to a gene; V was cut back by 2 bases and J by 8 bases. CDR3 size: 14 residues. CDR3 amino acids: CASSQPGQGRGYTF. As DNA, the CDR3 is TGCGCCAGCAGCCAACCGGGACAGGGAAGGGGCTACACCTTC.

This chain joins TRBV30 and TRBJ1-2; D not certain. CDR3 length: 16 amino acids. Trimming pared 0 bases from V and 6 bases from J, leaving 20 bases between. CDR1 is GTSNPN, CDR2 SVGIG, per germline (reference sequence). The CDR3 loop is CAWSVLGAAVRDGYTF. CDR3 nucleotides: TGTGCCTGGAGTGTACTCGGTGCGGCGGTAAGAGATGGCTACACCTTC.

This clone came up many times. The V and J genes are TRBV4-2 and TRBJ2-1; 13 nucleotides match TRBD2. V shed 0 bases, J shed 5 bases, and the junction held 4 bases outside the gene matches. Germline values: CDR1 LGHNA, CDR2 YNFKEQ. CDR3 length equals 17 residues. CDR3 amino acids: CASSQESGTSGNNEQFF. The CDR3 DNA reads TGTGCCAGCAGCCAAGAGTCTGGGACTAGCGGGAACAATGAGCAGTTCTTC.

The CDR3 nucleotides read TGTGCCAGCTCCCCCAGGACAGGGACCTACTACGAGCAGTACTTC. As protein: CASSPRTGTYYEQYF. The chain employs TRBV18 and TRBJ2-7; 8 bases are shared with TRBD1. V was clipped by 6 bases and J by 3 bases; unmatched bases: 10. Germline V gene lookup returns CDR1 KGHSH and CDR2 LQKENI. The CDR3 runs 15 residues.

The chain joins TRBV10-3 to TRBJ1-2; no reliable D call. Per the germline V gene, CDR1 is ENHRY and CDR2 is SYGVKD. The CDR3 extends over 15 amino acids. Deletions cut 1 base from V and 0 bases from J, with 9 bases between. CDR3 sequence: CAISELRGSNYGYTF. The DNA of the CDR3 is TGTGCCATCAGTGAGTTGAGAGGGTCTAACTATGGCTACACCTTC.

In regard to this clone: Other DNA sequences within the sample encode an identical CDR3. The rearrangement uses TRBV6-6 and TRBJ1-1, with a possible D match to TRBD1 (6 bases). Trimming stripped 0 bases from V and 2 bases from J, with 7 bases between. The V gene's germline CDR1 is MNHNY and CDR2 SVGAGI (reference sequence). This CDR3 contains 14 residues. In DNA form, the CDR3 reads TGTGCCAGCAGTTACTCGGGGGGCAACACTGAAGCTTTCTTT. Protein: CASSYSGGNTEAFF.

This clone was recorded only once. This chain connects TRBV28 to TRBJ1-5, with TRBD1 identical over 7 bases. The CDR3 length is 16 residues. V lost 5 bases, J lost 5 bases, and 12 bases stayed unmatched. Germline-derived CDR1 and CDR2 are MDHEN and SYDVKM. The DNA for the CDR3 is TGTGCCAGCAGTCCTAGAGGCAGGGGGAGGTATCAGCCCCAGCATTTT. Translation gives CASSPRGRGRYQPQHF.

This clone has a handful of counts. The rearrangement uses TRBV7-9 and TRBJ2-1; TRBD1 aligns across 8 bases. The CDR3 loop spans 17 amino acids. The V gene's germline CDR1 is SEHNR and CDR2 FQNEAQ (reference sequence). The V segment lost 3 bases and the J segment 0 bases; nucleotides outside the gene matches: 7. This CDR3 reads CASSLGKTGGSYNEQFF. The CDR3 region has the DNA TGTGCCAGCAGCTTGGGTAAAACAGGGGGCTCCTACAATGAGCAGTTCTTC.

V and J are TRBV27 and TRBJ2-6, with D hard to call. From germline, CDR1 is MNHEY and CDR2 SMNVEV (reference sequence). CDR3 length: 21 residues. Trimming pared 2 bases from V and 0 bases from J, leaving 23 bases between. CDR3 sequence (DNA): TGTGCCAGCAGTTTAAGGTCCGGGTTTCGACTGGACGGCTCTGGGGCCAACGTCCTGACTTTC. Encoded protein: CASSLRSGFRLDGSGANVLTF.

V usage is TRBV10-1 and J usage is TRBJ2-7, with D perhaps TRBD1 (6 bases). Germline assignment: CDR1 WNHNN and CDR2 SYGVQD (reference sequence). The CDR3 runs 14 residues. With 0 bases removed from V and 4 bases from J, the gap between germline ends came to 10 bases. CDR3 loop: CASSESVGAYEQYF. The CDR3 DNA reads TGCGCCAGCAGTGAGTCTGTGGGGGCTTACGAGCAGTACTTC.

The count of this clone is one. This chain joins TRBV6-1 and TRBJ1-2; D gene uncertain. Germline assignment: CDR1 MNHNS and CDR2 SASEGT. Deletions cut 4 bases from V and 0 bases from J, with 9 bases between. The CDR3 length is 14 residues. CDR3 amino acids: CASSGTVANYGYTF. CDR3 sequence (DNA): TGTGCCAGCAGTGGGACGGTAGCTAACTATGGCTACACCTTC.

This sequence joins TRBV5-1 and TRBJ2-7; D could derive from TRBD1 or TRBD2 (5 bases each). Trimming took 5 bases from V and 0 from J, leaving 9 bases between them. The length of the CDR3 is 13 residues. The germline V gene encodes CDR1 SGHRS and CDR2 YFSETQ. CDR3 region: CASRGPHSYEQYF. Here the CDR3 DNA reads TGCGCCAGCAGGGGACCGCACTCCTACGAGCAGTACTTC.

CDR3 in DNA: TGTGCCAGCAGCTTGGGGACTAGCGGGCGGCAGGCAGATACGCAGTATTTT. Amino acids: CASSLGTSGRQADTQYF. The chain carries TRBV5-6 and TRBJ2-3, with TRBD2 identical over 11 bases. The CDR3 sequence is 17 residues long. Germline CDR1 reads SGHDT; CDR2 reads YYEEEE. With 0 bases clipped from V and 4 bases from J, the junction kept 7 bases outside the gene matches. Full variable domain (remainder filled in from reference TRBV5-6 and TRBJ2-3): DAGVTQSPTHLIKTRGQQVTLRCSPKSGHDTVSWYQQALGQGPQFIFQYYEEEERQRGNFPDRFSGHQFPNYSSELNVNALLLGDSALYLCASSLGTSGRQADTQYFGPGTRLTVL.